Listed below are T cell receptor beta chains from one sample, sequenced in a study of blood T cell repertoires in COVID-19. Clones were sequenced by immunoSEQ multiplex PCR, and TCRdb holds only the in-frame ones, with some missing. The data show about 160,000 clones, 65% to 85% seen once. Material for sequencing was PBMCs or T cells enriched from blood (not recorded which). These receptors all come from a man aged 40-55 years who had recovered from COVID-19. The CDR3 runs from the conserved cysteine through the conserved F or W. A D gene is named only where the DNA matches it firmly. Clone size, where shown, is once, few, many, or a class for clones that have expanded.

J: TRBJ2-5
D: NA
size: NA
V: TRBV24-1
DNA: TGTGCCACCAGTTCTACGGGGGGCGATTCGGAGACCCAGTACTTC
CDR3: CATSSTGGDSETQYF

J: TRBJ2-3
D: TRBD2
size: NA
V: TRBV19
DNA: TGTGCCAGTAGAGCACCTAGCGGGGGCACAGATACGCAGTATTTT
CDR3: CASRAPSGGTDTQYF

J: TRBJ2-2
D: NA
size: few
V: TRBV10-1
DNA: TGCGCCGTCCAGGGGCCGAACACCGGGGAGCTGTTTTTT
CDR3: CAVQGPNTGELFF

J: TRBJ1-3
D: NA
size: NA
V: TRBV3-1/TRBV3-2
DNA: TGTGCCAGCAGCTCCCGCCTGAGTAACTCTGGAAACACCATATATTTT
CDR3: CASSSRLSNSGNTIYF

J: TRBJ1-1
D: NA
size: NA
V: TRBV11-2
DNA: TGTGCCAGCAGCTTAGGGTGGCAGAACACTGAAGCTTTCTTT
CDR3: CASSLGWQNTEAFF

J: TRBJ1-2
D: NA
size: NA
V: TRBV9
DNA: TGTGCCAGCAGCGTGCAAAGTGGGGGCATAAGGGGCTACACCTTC
CDR3: CASSVQSGGIRGYTF

J: TRBJ1-2
D: NA
size: NA
V: TRBV7-9
DNA: TGTGCCAGCAGCTTTGACAGACTTAATGGCTACACCTTC
CDR3: CASSFDRLNGYTF

J: TRBJ2-3
D: TRBD2
size: NA
V: TRBV7-2
DNA: TGTGCCAGCAGTCTCGTCCGACTAGCGGGGGACGTTACGCAGTATTTT
CDR3: CASSLVRLAGDVTQYF

J: TRBJ1-1
D: TRBD1
size: once
V: TRBV12-3/TRBV12-4
DNA: TGTGCCAGCAGTTTATCAGGGGGCCGAGCTTTCTTT
CDR3: CASSLSGGRAFF

J: TRBJ2-2
D: TRBD1
size: NA
V: TRBV4-2
DNA: TGTGCCAGCAGCCCACACTCGGGACAGGGAAGGACCGGGGAGCTGTTTTTT
CDR3: CASSPHSGQGRTGELFF

J: TRBJ2-6
D: NA
size: NA
V: TRBV9
DNA: TGTGCCAGCAGCGCACTAGGCTCTGGGGCCAACGTCCTGACTTTC
CDR3: CASSALGSGANVLTF

J: TRBJ2-1
D: NA
size: few
V: TRBV4-2
DNA: TGTGCCAGCAGCCAAGATCGGGGGAGCTCCTACAATGAGCAGTTCTTC
CDR3: CASSQDRGSSYNEQFF

J: TRBJ1-4
D: TRBD1
size: few
V: TRBV6-5
DNA: TGTGCCAGCAGTCAGTATCAGGGGGCGCATGAAAAACTGTTTTTT
CDR3: CASSQYQGAHEKLFF

J: TRBJ2-6
D: NA
size: once
V: TRBV19
DNA: TGTGCCAGTAGTCCACAATCTGGGGCCAACGTCCTGACTTTC
CDR3: CASSPQSGANVLTF

J: TRBJ2-5
D: TRBD2
size: NA
V: TRBV7-3
DNA: TGTGCCAGCAGCCCCCACCCGGGACTAGCCACCCAAGAGACCCAGTACTTC
CDR3: CASSPHPGLATQETQYF

J: TRBJ1-6
D: NA
size: NA
V: TRBV20-1
DNA: TGCAGTGCTAGTTCAGGGTTAGGATCACCCCTCCACTTT
CDR3: CSASSGLGSPLHF

J: TRBJ1-2
D: NA
size: NA
V: TRBV6-1
DNA: TGTGCCAGCAGTGAACAGGGAAGAGGGGGCTATGGCTACACCTTC
CDR3: CASSEQGRGGYGYTF

J: TRBJ1-2
D: TRBD1
size: NA
V: TRBV11-2
DNA: TGTGCCAGCAGCTGGGGCCAGGGGGCCTATGGCTACACCTTC
CDR3: CASSWGQGAYGYTF

J: TRBJ2-2
D: TRBD1
size: NA
V: TRBV9
DNA: TGTGCCAGCAGCGGGACAGGGCAAACCGGGGAGCTGTTTTTT
CDR3: CASSGTGQTGELFF

J: TRBJ2-2
D: TRBD1
size: few
V: TRBV5-1
DNA: TGCGCCAGCAGCTTGGGCGTCGTGGGACAGGGGAACACCGGGGAGCTGTTTTTT
CDR3: CASSLGVVGQGNTGELFF

J: TRBJ2-7
D: TRBD1
size: NA
V: TRBV18
DNA: TGTGCCAGCTCACCTTCCGGGACAGGGGGCTACTACGAGCAGTACTTC
CDR3: CASSPSGTGGYYEQYF

J: TRBJ2-3
D: TRBD2
size: NA
V: TRBV2
DNA: TGTGCCAGCAGCCGGGGACTAGCGGGGAGCACAGATACGCAGTATTTT
CDR3: CASSRGLAGSTDTQYF

J: TRBJ2-2
D: TRBD2
size: NA
V: TRBV6-4
DNA: TGTGCCAGCAGTGATGGGCTAGCGGGGGCCATCACCGGGGAGCTGTTTTTT
CDR3: CASSDGLAGAITGELFF

J: TRBJ2-3
D: TRBD2
size: NA
V: TRBV24-1
DNA: TGTGCCACCAGTGATTTCGCCGCGGGGGGCCTCACAGATACGCAGTATTTT
CDR3: CATSDFAAGGLTDTQYF

J: TRBJ2-3
D: TRBD2
size: NA
V: TRBV24-1
DNA: TGTGCCACCAGTGATCGGGCGGGAGGGGGGACAGATACGCAGTATTTT
CDR3: CATSDRAGGGTDTQYF

J: TRBJ2-3
D: TRBD1
size: NA
V: TRBV5-5
DNA: TGTGCCAGCAGCTCCGGGACAGGGGAGAACCGCGCGCAGTATTTT
CDR3: CASSSGTGENRAQYF

J: TRBJ2-1
D: TRBD2
size: NA
V: TRBV5-1
DNA: TGCGCCAGCAGCGAAACTAGCGGGGGTAGACGGGAGCAGTTCTTC
CDR3: CASSETSGGRREQFF

J: TRBJ1-1
D: NA
size: few
V: TRBV6-1
DNA: TGTGCCAGCAGTGAAGACAACACCTACACTGAAGCTTTCTTT
CDR3: CASSEDNTYTEAFF

J: TRBJ1-3
D: NA
size: NA
V: TRBV18
DNA: TGTGCCAGCTCACGGGAGTCTGGAAACACCATATATTTT
CDR3: CASSRESGNTIYF

J: TRBJ1-1
D: TRBD1
size: NA
V: TRBV5-1
DNA: TGCGCCAGGAGACAGGGCTCTGAAGCTTTCTTT
CDR3: CARRQGSEAFF

J: TRBJ1-2
D: NA
size: once
V: TRBV7-9
DNA: TGTGCCAGCAGCTTAGAGATGGAACAGAACTATGGCTACACCTTC
CDR3: CASSLEMEQNYGYTF

J: TRBJ2-5
D: NA
size: NA
V: TRBV2
DNA: TGTGCCAGCAGGCGGGGACAAGAGACCCAGTACTTC
CDR3: CASRRGQETQYF

J: TRBJ1-3
D: NA
size: medium-sized
V: TRBV19
DNA: TGTGCCACCGGCAGGGGAGAAGGAAACACCATATATTTT
CDR3: CATGRGEGNTIYF

J: TRBJ2-7
D: TRBD1
size: NA
V: TRBV25-1
DNA: TGTGCCAGCAGTGACCCTACAGGGGGCCGCTACGAGCAGTACTTC
CDR3: CASSDPTGGRYEQYF

J: TRBJ1-5
D: NA
size: NA
V: TRBV6-1
DNA: TGTGCCAGCAGTGACGAGACGGGGGACGGCAATCAGCCCCAGCATTTT
CDR3: CASSDETGDGNQPQHF

J: TRBJ1-1
D: TRBD1
size: NA
V: TRBV7-2
DNA: TGTGCCAGCAGCTTAGGGAGAGGGGGCGGGACTGAAGCTTTCTTT
CDR3: CASSLGRGGGTEAFF

J: TRBJ1-2
D: TRBD1
size: few
V: TRBV2
DNA: TGTGCCAGCAGCCCCGACAGGGTTTATGGCTACACCTTC
CDR3: CASSPDRVYGYTF

J: TRBJ2-2
D: NA
size: NA
V: TRBV27
DNA: TGTGCCAGCAGTTTGGTAGCGGCGAACACCGGGGAGCTGTTTTTT
CDR3: CASSLVAANTGELFF

J: TRBJ1-4
D: TRBD1
size: NA
V: TRBV12-5
DNA: TGTGCTAGCACTTGGGGACTAGGGGGCATTGAAAAACTGTTTTTT
CDR3: CASTWGLGGIEKLFF

J: TRBJ2-3
D: NA
size: NA
V: TRBV5-1
DNA: TGCGCCAGCAGCCCTGGCGGGCAAAGCACAGATACGCAGTATTTT
CDR3: CASSPGGQSTDTQYF

J: TRBJ2-7
D: TRBD1
size: NA
V: TRBV2
DNA: TGTGCCAGCAGTGAAAGGAGGGACAGGGTTACTCAGCAGTACTTC
CDR3: CASSERRDRVTQQYF

J: TRBJ2-7
D: NA
size: NA
V: TRBV6-5
DNA: TGTGCCAGCAGTTACCGGGACTTTCCCTACGAGCAGTACTTC
CDR3: CASSYRDFPYEQYF

J: TRBJ1-1
D: TRBD1
size: NA
V: TRBV29-1
DNA: TGCAGCGTTGGGGAAGGCACAGGGGGCAGGGAAGCTTTCTTT
CDR3: CSVGEGTGGREAFF

J: TRBJ2-1
D: NA
size: NA
V: TRBV24-1
DNA: TGTGCCACCAGTGATATTGGTCGGTCCCAGGGCGATGAGCAGTTCTTC
CDR3: CATSDIGRSQGDEQFF

J: TRBJ1-4
D: NA
size: many
V: TRBV2
DNA: TGTGCCAGCAGTGCGACAGGCTATAATGAAAAACTGTTTTTT
CDR3: CASSATGYNEKLFF

J: TRBJ1-2
D: NA
size: NA
V: TRBV5-6
DNA: TGTGCCAGCAGCGACAGCGCCCGCTATGGCTACACCTTC
CDR3: CASSDSARYGYTF

J: TRBJ2-3
D: TRBD1
size: NA
V: TRBV5-6
DNA: TGTGCCAGCAGCTCCCCGGGACAGCCTTTAGATACGCAGTATTTT
CDR3: CASSSPGQPLDTQYF

J: TRBJ1-5
D: NA
size: NA
V: TRBV19
DNA: TGTGCCAGTAGTATCACGGGGGGGAATCAGCCCCAGCATTTT
CDR3: CASSITGGNQPQHF

J: TRBJ1-5
D: NA
size: once
V: TRBV6-6
DNA: TGTGCCAGCAGTCTGTCAGGTCCCAACAATCAGCCCCAGCATTTT
CDR3: CASSLSGPNNQPQHF